This T cell receptor beta chain was identified during a study of PD-1 blockade in classical Hodgkin lymphoma. General study results and limits: Patients starting nivolumab under 1 year after ASCT were excluded. When set against healthy donors, newly diagnosed patients were reported to show lower baseline TCR diversity. A significant rise in TCR diversity was seen by C4D1 for CD4+ cells but not for CD8+ cells. The diversity seen at baseline in complete responders resembled that of newly diagnosed patients.

On this clone: The target antigen is unknown.

Each patient relapsed following autologous stem cell transplantation, and prior brentuximab vedotin exposure differed. There are 15 residues in the CDR3. The V segment lost 3 bases and the J segment 10 bases; nucleotides outside the gene matches: 10. Looked up from germline, CDR1 is SGHTA and CDR2 is FQGNSA. Clones were read by immunoSEQ multiplex PCR, and TCRdb kept only the in-frame ones, dropping some. The table lists more than 55,000 clones, 88% of them singletons, with over 5% in the top ten. The chain combines TRBV7-2 with TRBJ2-1; 9 positions match TRBD1. This receptor was taken from a human donor with classical Hodgkin lymphoma. This material consisted of peripheral blood mononuclear cells (PBMCs), taken before the second cycle of nivolumab. The CDR3 sequence is CASSFFGTGTEEQFF. The CDR3 bases are TGTGCCAGCAGCTTTTTCGGGACAGGGACAGAAGAGCAGTTCTTC.